This TCR beta chain comes out of a study of T cell responses to AZD1222 COVID-19 vaccine. Profiled with immunoSEQ multiplex PCR; TCRdb holds only in-frame clones, not every one. The sample lists approximately 100,000 clones, 70% to 90% occurring once. General study points: Nearly half of spike-specific TCRs reportedly target variant regions that are unmutated in the B.1.351 and B.1.1.7 variants. None of the repertoires were sampled until the peak T cell response had passed. Baseline serostatus was positive in only a handful of AZD1222 recipients. Dominant CD4 TCR responses targeted spike regions 160-218 and 743-854.

About this clone itself: Its cognate antigen is unknown.

V lost 4 bases, J lost 13 bases, and 6 bases stayed unmatched. The CDR3 is 11 amino acids. Germline loops: CDR1 DFQATT, CDR2 SNEGSKA (reference sequence). This sample comprised peripheral blood, obtained 28 days after the second AZD1222 dose. The chain combines TRBV20-1 with TRBJ2-1, with 8 positions matching TRBD2. The sequence derives from an adult who received the AZD1222 COVID-19 vaccine. The CDR3 reads CSATGLVPQFF. CDR3 nucleotides: TGCAGTGCTACGGGACTAGTCCCTCAGTTCTTC.